The source of this T cell receptor beta chain is a study of control samples from healthy donors and cancer patients. CDR3 size: 14 residues. CDR1 is SGHVS, CDR2 FQNEAQ, per germline. V was shortened by 1 base and J by 2 bases, with 6 bases between the two germline ends. Repertoires were generated with immunoSEQ multiplex PCR, while TCRdb's copy carries only in-frame clones and drops some. There are 15,000 to 20,000 clones in the sample; 70% to 90% occur only once, and under 14% lies in the top ten. The source material was PBMCs. The V and J genes are TRBV7-8 and TRBJ1-5; D not resolved. This TCR was recovered from a woman between 70 and 85 years old with colorectal cancer. The CDR3 sequence is CASSLVDRNQPQHF. For the CDR3, the DNA is TGTGCCAGCAGCTTAGTGGACCGCAATCAGCCCCAGCATTTT.